The T cell receptor (beta chain) described here comes from a study of cytomegalovirus exposure and HLA in healthy donors. Background on the study: From approximately 170 million T cells, an earlier analysis saw 90 million to 130 million unique TCR beta sequences.

Study-level points and caveats: The HLA-A and HLA-B alleles of most subjects were reportedly predicted accurately from TCR beta sequences.

Germline V lookup: CDR1 SGHDT, CDR2 YYEEEE. The length of the CDR3 is 15 residues. Trimming cost V 4 bases and J 7 bases, with 17 bases left between them. As for this clone: Its matching antigen is unknown.

Researchers ran the PCR with 60 Vbeta and 13 Jbeta primers. Assay used: immunoSEQ multiplex PCR; TCRdb lists only in-frame clones, some missing. The sample has about 160,000 clones; about 82% are singletons. The clonotype was recovered from a female donor in good health and CMV-seronegative. The chain uses TRBV5-6 and TRBJ1-4, with D possibly matching TRBD1 (5 bases). The sequenced sample consisted of PBMCs. The CDR3 DNA reads TGTGCCAGCAGCCTAATGGGTCAGGGCACTGAAAAACTGTTTTTT. Its protein is CASSLMGQGTEKLFF.